One and the same sample provided the 12 T cell receptor beta chains below, sequenced in a study of cytomegalovirus exposure and HLA in healthy donors. The PCR used 60 Vbeta and 13 Jbeta primers. Using immunoSEQ multiplex PCR, the repertoire was profiled, and TCRdb retains in-frame clones only, with some absent. Here the sample spans 45,000 to 60,000 clones, 80% being singletons. The sequencing sample was made of PBMCs. The origin of the receptors is a man aged 30 to 45 in good health and CMV-seropositive.

This clone was observed a few times. This chain joins TRBV9 and TRBJ1-1; no clear D gene. Trimming cost V 0 bases and J 5 bases, with 14 bases left between them. There are 15 residues in the CDR3. From germline, CDR1 is SGDLS and CDR2 YYNGEE. The CDR3 DNA follows: TGTGCCAGCAGCGTAGCTGGCGGGGAGTGGACTGAAGCTTTCTTT. It translates to CASSVAGGEWTEAFF.

The chain joins TRBV6-5 to TRBJ2-3, with TRBD2 as a possible D gene (5 bases). The germline V and J ends were trimmed by 6 bases and 3 bases, with 10 bases remaining between them. Per germline, CDR1 MNHEY and CDR2 SVGAGI. This CDR3 is built from 13 residues. The DNA of the CDR3 is TGTGCCAGCAGGGGAGAACTGACAGATACGCAGTATTTT. Protein: CASRGELTDTQYF.

The chain joins TRBV6-6 to TRBJ1-1, with D unclear. CDR1 is MNHNY and CDR2 is SVGAGI in the germline V gene (reference sequence). The CDR3 consists of 13 residues. V gave up 5 bases and J gave up 1 base, with 8 bases separating them. The CDR3 here is CASSLRQNTEAFF. In DNA form, the CDR3 reads TGTGCCAGCAGTCTACGACAGAACACTGAAGCTTTCTTT.

The CDR3 loop is CASSLGWSGTNYGYTF. The CDR3 DNA is TGTGCCAGCAGTTTAGGCTGGTCAGGGACTAACTATGGCTACACCTTC. The chain uses TRBV6-6 and TRBJ1-2; a possible D gene is TRBD1 (5 bases). The V end was cut by 4 bases, the J end by 0 bases, with 15 bases between. The germline V gene encodes CDR1 MNHNY and CDR2 SVGAGI (reference sequence). This CDR3 has 16 residues.

The CDR3 here is CASTSQTLDSSYEQYF. The CDR3 region has the DNA TGTGCCAGCACGTCCCAGACCCTGGACAGCTCCTACGAGCAGTACTTC. The gene calls are TRBV9 and TRBJ2-7; D is possibly TRBD1 (6 bases). The CDR3 extends over 16 amino acids. Per the germline V gene, CDR1 is SGDLS and CDR2 is YYNGEE. The V end was cut by 6 bases, the J end by 0 bases, with 19 bases between.

Within the sample, this clone is medium-sized (0.01 to 0.1%). The V and J genes are TRBV10-2 and TRBJ1-4; TRBD1 agrees at 7 bases. CDR1 is WSHSY and CDR2 is SAAADI in the germline V gene. Germline trimming cut 6 bases from V and 0 bases from J; bases unmatched to any gene: 4. The CDR3 contains 15 residues. CDR3 loop: CASSAGTATNEKLFF. The CDR3 DNA reads TGCGCCAGCAGCGCCGGGACAGCAACTAATGAAAAACTGTTTTTT.

The gene calls are TRBV7-2 and TRBJ1-1; TRBD1 agrees at 9 bases. The CDR3 runs to 13 residues. With V trimmed by 5 bases and J by 11 bases, 9 bases remained unmatched. The germline CDR1 and CDR2 sequences are SGHTA and FQGNSA. The CDR3 loop is CASSGDRVTGAFF. Written as DNA, the CDR3 is TGTGCCAGCAGCGGGGACAGGGTCACCGGGGCTTTCTTT.

The chain has TRBV9 and TRBJ2-6; D ambiguous. With 3 bases removed from V and 2 bases from J, the gap between germline ends came to 15 bases. Germline CDR1 is SGDLS and CDR2 is YYNGEE. This CDR3 comprises 17 residues. The CDR3 protein is CASSDAPGKPGANVLTF. CDR3 DNA sequence: TGTGCCAGCAGCGACGCCCCAGGCAAACCTGGGGCCAACGTCCTGACTTTC.

J is TRBJ2-5 and V is TRBV2; TRBD2 agrees at 8 bases. From germline, CDR1 is SNHLY and CDR2 FYNNEI. This CDR3 comprises 15 residues. V shed 3 bases, J shed 6 bases, and the junction held 9 bases outside the gene matches. The DNA of the CDR3 is TGTGCCAGCAGTGAGGCGGGTAGCGGGGCAAAGACCCAGTACTTC. Its protein is CASSEAGSGAKTQYF.

This clone was counted between two and nine times. The CDR3 is CASIGGTGESNQPQHF. The CDR3, as DNA: TGTGCCAGCATAGGTGGGACAGGGGAAAGCAATCAGCCCCAGCATTTT. The chain is built from TRBV2 and TRBJ1-5, with 10 bases fitting TRBD1. Germline-derived CDR1 and CDR2 are SNHLY and FYNNEI. V lost 7 bases to trimming and J lost 1 base; unmatched junction nucleotides: 7. This CDR3 is built from 16 residues. The variable domain in full, with the rest retrieved from reference TRBV2 and TRBJ1-5, is EPEVTQTPSHQVTQMGQEVILRCVPISNHLYFYWYRQILGQKVEFLVSFYNNEISEKSEIFDDQFSVERPDGSNFTLKIRSTKLEDSAMYFCASIGGTGESNQPQHFGDGTRLSIL.

This chain connects TRBV7-8 to TRBJ1-2; perhaps TRBD1 as D (5 bases). The CDR3 sequence is 14 residues long. With 2 bases removed from V and 6 bases from J, the gap between germline ends came to 13 bases. Germline V gene data show CDR1 as SGHVS and CDR2 as FQNEAQ. The CDR3: CASSLRSGQDGYTF. The CDR3 nucleotides are TGTGCCAGCAGCTTACGCTCAGGGCAAGATGGCTACACCTTC.

This rearrangement joins TRBV28 to TRBJ1-4; 7 nucleotides agree with TRBD1. The trim removed 6 bases at V and 16 bases at J, leaving 8 bases unmatched. Germline V gene lookup returns CDR1 MDHEN and CDR2 SYDVKM. The CDR3 is 11 residues long. CDR3 amino acids: CASRVDRATFF. The CDR3 coding sequence is TGTGCCAGCAGGGTTGACAGGGCCACGTTTTTT.